These T cell receptor beta chains were read from a single sample in a study of blood T cell repertoires in COVID-19. Data came from immunoSEQ multiplex PCR; TCRdb stores just in-frame clones and leaves some out. This table holds around 220,000 clones, approximately 86% found once. The material sequenced was peripheral blood. These receptor sequences come from a woman aged 50 to 65 with COVID-19, enrolled during active disease. Both conserved end residues are part of each CDR3. The D gene is left open where the match is weak. Only part of the rows carry a size: once, few, many, or a class if the clone is expanded.

D | size | J | V | DNA | CDR3
NA | NA | TRBJ1-1 | TRBV29-1 | TGCAGCGTTGAAATGGGGCAACGGGCAGACACTGAAGCTTTCTTT | CSVEMGQRADTEAFF
TRBD1 | NA | TRBJ1-1 | TRBV11-3 | TGTGCCAGCAGCTCGGACAGGGTGTACACTGAAGCTTTCTTT | CASSSDRVYTEAFF
TRBD1 | NA | TRBJ1-1 | TRBV7-6 | TGTGCCAGCCACGCGGGACAGCTGAACACTGAAGCTTTCTTT | CASHAGQLNTEAFF
NA | NA | TRBJ1-4 | TRBV19 | TGTGCCAGCACCATGATGGGGGGAGGTGGTGAAAAACTGTTTTTT | CASTMMGGGGEKLFF
TRBD2 | NA | TRBJ2-1 | TRBV7-2 | TGTGCCAGCAGCTCCCAGCGGGGGGTCTCCTACAATGAGCAGTTCTTC | CASSSQRGVSYNEQFF
NA | NA | TRBJ2-3 | TRBV7-2 | TGTGCCAGCAGCTTTCTCCGCACAGATACGCAGTATTTT | CASSFLRTDTQYF
NA | NA | TRBJ2-1 | TRBV5-1 | TGCGCCAGCGGGGCAGGGGGGAATGAGCAGTTCTTC | CASGAGGNEQFF
NA | NA | TRBJ2-5 | TRBV5-1 | TGCGCCAGCTCTGGGGGGGAGACCCAGTACTTC | CASSGGETQYF
TRBD1 | NA | TRBJ2-3 | TRBV12-5 | TGTGCTAGTGGTGGACAGGGGAACACAGATACGCAGTATTTT | CASGGQGNTDTQYF
NA | NA | TRBJ2-7 | TRBV10-3 | TGTGCCATCAGTGACCAGGGTTGGGGAAACTACGAGCAGTACTTC | CAISDQGWGNYEQYF
TRBD2 | NA | TRBJ2-2 | TRBV11-2 | TGTGCCAGCAGCTTGGGACTAGCGGGGGTCGGGGAGCTGTTTTTT | CASSLGLAGVGELFF
TRBD1 | NA | TRBJ1-2 | TRBV7-8 | TGTGCCAGCAGCTCGAGAGAAACCTGGGGAAGGGGGCCGCACGGCTACACCTTC | CASSSRETWGRGPHGYTF
NA | NA | TRBJ1-3 | TRBV11-2 | TGTGCCAGCAGCTTACGTTATGGAAACACCATATATTTT | CASSLRYGNTIYF
TRBD1 | NA | TRBJ1-2 | TRBV4-1 | TGCGCCAGCAGCCCAGATGGGCCAGGGGGATTTAGAGGCTACACCTTC | CASSPDGPGGFRGYTF
TRBD1 | NA | TRBJ2-7 | TRBV27 | TGTGCCAGTTCGGACAGGGGGAAAGAGCAGTACTTC | CASSDRGKEQYF
NA | NA | TRBJ2-1 | TRBV5-4 | TGTGCCAGCAGCTTGAGGCTAGGGGATTACAATGAGCAGTTCTTC | CASSLRLGDYNEQFF
NA | NA | TRBJ1-5 | TRBV30 | TGTGCCTGGAGTAGCGGGGGTGGAAGCAATCAGCCCCAGCATTTT | CAWSSGGGSNQPQHF
TRBD1 | NA | TRBJ2-1 | TRBV3-1/TRBV3-2 | TGTGCCACCAGGGGGAGTGAATACAATGAGCAGTTCTTC | CATRGSEYNEQFF
TRBD2 | NA | TRBJ2-3 | TRBV9 | TGTGCCAGCAGCGTTGGCCCTAGCGGGGGGGCAGATACGCAGTATTTT | CASSVGPSGGADTQYF
NA | NA | TRBJ1-3 | TRBV24-1 | TGTGCCACCAGTGATTCAGGCAGAAACACCATATATTTT | CATSDSGRNTIYF
TRBD2 | NA | TRBJ2-3 | TRBV7-8 | TGTGCCAGCAGCTTAGTAGAATTGAACGGGGGGGCCGAGATAACAGATACGCAGTATTTT | CASSLVELNGGAEITDTQYF
NA | NA | TRBJ2-3 | TRBV24-1 | TGTGCCACCAGTGACAAAAACGAAGCTACCTTCATAGATACGCAGTATTTT | CATSDKNEATFIDTQYF
TRBD2 | NA | TRBJ2-2 | TRBV7-2 | TGTGCCAGCAGCTTAACTAGCGGGGGCGTCGGCGGGGAGCTGTTTTTT | CASSLTSGGVGGELFF
NA | once | TRBJ1-3 | TRBV28 | TGTGCCAGCAGTTTAGTGGCGGGAGGAAACACCATATATTTT | CASSLVAGGNTIYF
NA | NA | TRBJ2-2 | TRBV10-3 | TGTGCCATCAGTGAGTGGCAGACGAACACCGGGGAGCTGTTTTTT | CAISEWQTNTGELFF
NA | once | TRBJ2-7 | TRBV7-9 | TGTGCCAGCAGCCGTGCTAACCACGGTACAGTGAGTCCTCGGGAGCAGTACTTC | CASSRANHGTVSPREQYF
TRBD1 | NA | TRBJ1-1 | TRBV2 | TGTGCCAGCAATGAAGGAAGACAGGGGAGAGCTTTCTTT | CASNEGRQGRAFF
TRBD2 | NA | TRBJ2-7 | TRBV4-3 | TGCGCCAGCAGCCAAGGGGCGGGGGGGGCCTACGAGCAGTACTTC | CASSQGAGGAYEQYF
TRBD1 | NA | TRBJ1-1 | TRBV11-2 | TGTGCCAGCAGCTCCTGGGGCAGGGGGCTTAAGATGAACACTGAAGCTTTCTTT | CASSSWGRGLKMNTEAFF
NA | few | TRBJ2-2 | TRBV24-1 | TGTGCCACCCGCCCGGCCGGGTCCGGGGAGCTGTTTTTT | CATRPAGSGELFF
NA | NA | TRBJ1-1 | TRBV11-2 | TGTGCCAGCAGCTCCCGGGGAGGGAGAACTGAAGCTTTCTTT | CASSSRGGRTEAFF
TRBD2 | NA | TRBJ2-2 | TRBV5-4 | TGTGCCAGCAGCTCGGGACTAGCGGCCGGGGAGCTGTTTTTT | CASSSGLAAGELFF
TRBD1 | NA | TRBJ2-3 | TRBV6-2/TRBV6-3 | TGTGCCAGCAGTTACTCTGGGACAGGTTTCTCCCACACAGATACGCAGTATTTT | CASSYSGTGFSHTDTQYF
NA | NA | TRBJ2-3 | TRBV6-5 | TGTGCCAGCCGGGATTACACAGATACGCAGTATTTT | CASRDYTDTQYF
NA | NA | TRBJ2-7 | TRBV7-9 | TGTGCCAGCAGCTTAGATCCTCAGAGGAGGAGTTACGAGCAGTACTTC | CASSLDPQRRSYEQYF